This T cell receptor beta chain was retrieved from a study of blood T cell repertoires in COVID-19. Using immunoSEQ multiplex PCR, the repertoire was profiled, and TCRdb retains in-frame clones only, with some absent. The sample contains approximately 210,000 clones, 82% of which appear only once. V was pared by 8 bases and J by 1 base, with 14 bases between. In germline, CDR1 is SEHNR, CDR2 FQNEAQ (reference sequence). The CDR3 covers 14 residues. V usage is TRBV7-9 and J usage is TRBJ1-1; the D is unclear. This TCR derives from a man aged 35-49 years who had recovered from COVID-19. The sequencing input was PBMCs or T cells enriched from blood (not recorded which). In DNA, the CDR3 is TGTGCCAGCGAGGCGAGAACTGAGAACACTGAAGCTTTCTTT. This gives the protein CASEARTENTEAFF.